This TCR beta chain was recorded in a study of response to subunit inactivated influenza vaccine (dated 2018 in TCRdb). Regarding the complete study: Deep quantitative T cell receptor repertoire profiling was used in the study to track responses to a trivalent subunit inactivated influenza vaccine.

Study-wide findings and limitations: The authors proposed that each seasonal influenza vaccination may bring in only a limited number of new T cells.

This clonotype has only a few counts. What antigen it recognizes has not been identified. Nothing much larger sits one base from this clone, and base qualities are not available. The method behind the library was RT-PCR. Instrument used: Illumina HiSeq 2500. The public reads were quality trimmed at Q25 with fastp and then assembled into clones with MiXCR by TCRdb, keeping productive beta chains. For every CDR3 protein sequence, its rows merge into one entry that carries the most common genes and DNA. The sample table shows more than 400,000 distinct CDR3 sequences, and roughly 7.9% are seen once. 10% to 15% of the sample lies in the top ten. From cysteine to phenylalanine, the CDR3 is 15 amino acids long. Solely the CDR3 DNA is kept, with 45 bases framed from the first base. V sheds 3 bases and J sheds 0 bases, leaving 11 bases between their ends. CDR1 and CDR2 (MRHNA, SNTAGT) derive from the germline V gene.

This sample comprised PBMCs from blood, obtained 23 months after vaccination. The clonotype comes from a man between 50 and 70 years old who received an inactivated influenza vaccine. Donor details come from another sample of the same person, matched by shared clones. Here the chain combines TRBV6-4 and TRBJ1-1; the D gene lacks a confident call. The CDR3 is CASSESGMVNTEAFF. Read as DNA, the sequence is TGTGCCAGCAGTGAATCGGGGATGGTGAACACTGAAGCTTTCTTT.